A single sample is the source of the 29 T cell receptor beta chains below, sequenced in a study of patients and donors after allogeneic stem cell transplantation. TCRdb re-analysed the RT-PCR reads in MiXCR, keeping a single row per CDR3 protein. In the table there are 150,000 to 200,000 distinct CDR3 sequences, more than 35% of which are singletons. Sequencing was performed on blood, either unsorted or a sorted T cell fraction (not recorded which). These receptors all come from a human donor who was either an allogeneic HSCT recipient or a stem cell or donor lymphocyte infusion donor (not recorded which). It is not recorded whose cells these are; they may come from a transplant donor.

In its sample, this clonotype was seen many times. The genes are TRBV5-1 and TRBJ1-1; 10 positions agree with TRBD1. The germline gives CDR1 SGHRS, CDR2 YFSETQ. The CDR3 totals 16 residues. Trimming took 6 bases from V and 3 from J; bases not matched to a gene: 11. CDR3 in DNA: TGCGCCAGCAACTCCGGGACAGGGGTGCTGGACACTGAAGCTTTCTTT. Protein: CASNSGTGVLDTEAFF.

The chain carries TRBV4-2 and TRBJ1-3; 7 nucleotides line up with TRBD1. Germline V gene sequence: CDR1 LGHNA, CDR2 YNFKEQ. V lost 0 bases and J lost 1; bases outside the gene matches: 9. This CDR3 contains 18 residues. CDR3 DNA: TGTGCCAGCAGCCAAGACAACAGGGGAGGGGGATCTGGAAACACCATATATTTT. This gives the protein CASSQDNRGGGSGNTIYF.

This chain uses TRBV24-1 with TRBJ1-3; no definite D call. CDR3 size: 15 residues. Germline assignment: CDR1 KGHDR and CDR2 SFDVKD. The germline V and J ends were trimmed by 1 base and 3 bases, with 9 bases remaining between them. The CDR3: CATSDFREHGNTIYF. The CDR3, as DNA: TGTGCCACCAGTGATTTTAGAGAACATGGAAACACCATATATTTT.

The gene calls are TRBV27 and TRBJ2-7; tentatively, D is TRBD1 (5 bases). This CDR3 has 15 amino acids. Germline V lookup: CDR1 MNHEY, CDR2 SMNVEV (reference sequence). Trimming took off 3 bases at V and 2 bases at J, with 14 bases between the two ends. The CDR3 nucleotides are TGTGCCAGCAGTTTCCTGGGGCAGGATACCTACGAGCAGTACTTC. Amino acid sequence: CASSFLGQDTYEQYF.

This chain uses TRBV12-3 or TRBV12-4 with TRBJ1-5, with a possible D match to TRBD1 (6 bases). CDR3 size: 12 residues. The V end was cut by 5 bases, the J end by 5 bases, with 7 bases between. The CDR3 loop reads CASSTGYQPQHF. CDR3 coding DNA: TGTGCCAGCAGTACAGGGTATCAGCCCCAGCATTTT.

The V and J genes are TRBV18 and TRBJ2-3; tentative D call: TRBD2 (6 bases). The CDR3 sequence is 16 residues long. Trimming removed 3 bases at V and 0 bases at J, with 13 bases between. CDR1 is KGHSH and CDR2 is LQKENI in the germline V gene. The CDR3 nucleotides are TGTGCCAGCTCACCCCACGCGGCGGGGAGCACAGATACGCAGTATTTT. It encodes CASSPHAAGSTDTQYF.

The table lists this clonotype with a few counts. The J gene is TRBJ1-1, the V gene TRBV9; D gene unclear. With 0 bases removed from V and 7 bases from J, the gap between germline ends came to 19 bases. This CDR3 spans 16 amino acids. The V gene's germline CDR1 is SGDLS and CDR2 YYNGEE. The CDR3 loop reads CASSVEAPPGRGEAFF. In DNA form, the CDR3 reads TGTGCCAGCAGCGTAGAGGCCCCCCCCGGACGGGGTGAAGCTTTCTTT.

In its sample, this clonotype was seen a few times. This chain uses TRBV6-5 with TRBJ1-1; D is ambiguous. Trimming removed 6 bases from V and 0 bases from J, with 11 bases in between. The CDR3 spans 14 residues. Germline V gene lookup returns CDR1 MNHEY and CDR2 SVGAGI. Written as DNA, the CDR3 is TGTGCCAGCAGCAGAGCACCAGTGAACACTGAAGCTTTCTTT. The encoded protein is CASSRAPVNTEAFF.

The V gene is TRBV29-1, the J gene TRBJ1-2, with a possible D match to TRBD1 (6 bases). Between the trimmed V and J ends, which lost 6 bases and 3 bases, there was a span of 14 bases. The CDR3 consists of 13 residues. Germline V gene data show CDR1 as SQVTM and CDR2 as ANQGSEA. The CDR3 sequence: CSVGDTWDYGYTF. The CDR3 region has the DNA TGCAGCGTGGGGGACACGTGGGACTATGGCTACACCTTC.

The chain uses TRBV27 and TRBJ1-1; maybe TRBD1 (5 bases). Trimming left V 5 bases short and J 11 bases short, with 12 bases between. The CDR3 loop spans 11 amino acids. CDR1 and CDR2 (germline): MNHEY, SMNVEV (reference sequence). The CDR3: CASSRGTRAFF. CDR3 bases: TGTGCCAGCAGTCGGGGGACTCGGGCTTTCTTT.

The chain links TRBV6-2 or TRBV6-3 to TRBJ2-2; 14 bases line up with TRBD2. The germline gives CDR1 MNHEY, CDR2 SVGEGT. The V segment lost 7 bases and the J segment 3 bases; nucleotides outside the gene matches: 1. CDR3 length: 15 residues. DNA for the CDR3: TGTGCCAGCATGACTAGCGGGAGGGACACCGGGGAGCTGTTTTTT. It translates to CASMTSGRDTGELFF.

The chain uses TRBV3-1 and TRBJ2-5; TRBD2 is a possible D gene (5 bases). The CDR3 has 15 amino acids. Trimming pared 1 base from V and 1 base from J, leaving 10 bases between. Germline CDR1 and CDR2: LGHDT and YNNKEL (reference sequence). The CDR3 loop is CASSQVFGLQETQYF. The CDR3 coding sequence is TGTGCCAGCAGCCAAGTTTTCGGACTCCAAGAGACCCAGTACTTC.

This clonotype was observed a few times. The rearrangement uses TRBV28 and TRBJ1-2, with D possibly TRBD1 on 5 matching bases. V was cut by 5 bases and J by 7 bases, with 8 bases left in between. CDR3 length: 11 residues. The germline gives CDR1 MDHEN, CDR2 SYDVKM. In DNA form, the CDR3 reads TGTGCCAGCAGTCCGGGGGTTGGCTACACCTTC. Translating it yields CASSPGVGYTF.

This clonotype was seen only a few times. This chain links TRBV7-2 with TRBJ2-3; D remains unclear. The CDR3 length is 14 residues. Per the germline V gene, CDR1 is SGHTA and CDR2 is FQGNSA. Trimming took 1 base from V and 0 from J, leaving 5 bases between them. The DNA of the CDR3 is TGTGCCAGCAGCTTAGACCCCAGCACAGATACGCAGTATTTT. This translates into CASSLDPSTDTQYF.

The rearrangement links TRBV12-3 or TRBV12-4 to TRBJ2-5; D remains ambiguous. This CDR3 region has 14 residues. Trimming pared 6 bases from V and 1 base from J, leaving 12 bases between. Here the CDR3 DNA reads TGTGCCAGCAGCCCTGGCCCTAGCCAAGAGACCCAGTACTTC. Protein product: CASSPGPSQETQYF.

The chain combines TRBV28 with TRBJ2-1, with D unclear. Germline lookup yields CDR1 MDHEN and CDR2 SYDVKM. V was pared by 2 bases and J by 3 bases, with 8 bases between. The CDR3 covers 14 residues. CDR3 nucleotide sequence: TGTGCCAGCAGTTTAAGTCTGCACTACAATGAGCAGTTCTTC. Translation: CASSLSLHYNEQFF.

This clonotype was observed a handful of times. The rearrangement links TRBV6-5 to TRBJ1-1; 8 nucleotides align to TRBD1. This CDR3 is built from 16 residues. V lost 2 bases to trimming and J lost 4 bases; unmatched junction nucleotides: 9. Germline CDR1 is MNHEY and CDR2 is SVGAGI. The CDR3 bases are TGTGCCAGCAGTTACCGAGGACAGGGAAGAAGCACTGAAGCTTTCTTT. It encodes CASSYRGQGRSTEAFF.

This clonotype was seen only a few times. J is TRBJ1-6 and V is TRBV7-2, with 7 bases fitting TRBD1. The trim removed 2 bases at V and 6 bases at J, leaving 4 bases unmatched. Germline-derived CDR1 and CDR2 are SGHTA and FQGNSA. The CDR3 loop spans 15 amino acids. Written as DNA, the CDR3 is TGTGCCAGCAGCTTACGTGACAGGGCTAATTCACCCCTCCACTTT. It encodes CASSLRDRANSPLHF.

This chain uses TRBV18 with TRBJ2-1; D is possibly TRBD2 (5 bases). The CDR3 covers 16 residues. Trimming pared 6 bases from V and 1 base from J, leaving 16 bases between. CDR1 is KGHSH and CDR2 is LQKENI in the germline V gene. The CDR3, as DNA: TGTGCCAGCTCGCAGAGCGGAGCCCTATCCTACAATGAGCAGTTCTTC. It specifies CASSQSGALSYNEQFF.

This clonotype was seen more than once but under ten times. This chain connects TRBV27 to TRBJ1-1, with 7 bases lining up with TRBD1. The CDR3 is 16 amino acids. V lost 8 bases to trimming and J lost 1 base; unmatched junction nucleotides: 13. Germline CDR1 and CDR2: MNHEY and SMNVEV (reference sequence). CDR3 in DNA: TGTGCCAGCGGCGGGCGACAGGGCCTCGGGAACACTGAAGCTTTCTTT. Translated: CASGGRQGLGNTEAFF.

The V gene is TRBV6-5, the J gene TRBJ1-2, with D perhaps matching TRBD1 (6 bases). Germline loops: CDR1 MNHEY, CDR2 SVGAGI. V lost 2 bases to trimming and J lost 6 bases, with 7 bases between them. The CDR3 contains 12 residues. Written as DNA, the CDR3 is TGTGCCAGCAGTTACCAGGGGAATGGCTACACCTTC. This encodes CASSYQGNGYTF.

This clonotype was detected only a few times. The chain employs TRBV30 and TRBJ1-2; D possibly corresponds to TRBD1 (5 bases). The CDR3 consists of 13 residues. Germline V gene data show CDR1 as GTSNPN and CDR2 as SVGIG (reference sequence). The V end lost 4 bases, the J end lost 8 bases, and 17 bases lay between the germline ends. Here the CDR3 reads CAWTINSGLGYTF. Written as DNA, the CDR3 is TGTGCCTGGACAATCAACTCGGGGCTGGGCTACACCTTC.

The rearrangement uses TRBV7-3 and TRBJ2-5; 8 bases are a match to TRBD2. Germline V gene lookup returns CDR1 SGHTA and CDR2 FQGTGA. The CDR3 is 13 residues long. V was clipped by 5 bases and J by 5 bases; unmatched bases: 4. The CDR3 DNA reads TGTGCCAGCAGCCCAGGGACTAGTGAGACCCAGTACTTC. Its translation is CASSPGTSETQYF.

The chain uses TRBV18 and TRBJ2-2; D gene unclear. This CDR3 has 14 residues. Germline V gene data show CDR1 as KGHSH and CDR2 as LQKENI. Trimming cost V 4 bases and J 5 bases, with 11 bases left between them. As DNA, the CDR3 is TGTGCCAGCTCACTACGAGAATTTACCGGGGAGCTGTTTTTT. It translates to CASSLREFTGELFF.

This clonotype was observed a few times. V usage is TRBV29-1 and J usage is TRBJ1-2; D is perhaps TRBD1 (5 bases). CDR1 is SQVTM, CDR2 ANQGSEA, per germline. V shed 2 bases and J shed 7 bases, with 8 bases lying between them. This CDR3 is 11 amino acids long. The DNA of the CDR3 is TGCAGCGTTGAATTGGGACCTGGCTACACCTTC. Encoded protein: CSVELGPGYTF.

The chain recombines TRBV30 with TRBJ1-1; D is ambiguous. CDR1 and CDR2 from the germline V gene are GTSNPN and SVGIG (reference sequence). V dropped 3 bases and J dropped 1 base, with 9 bases sitting between them. The CDR3 is made up of 13 amino acids. The CDR3 DNA sequence: TGTGCCTGGAGCCCAGACGGGAACACTGAAGCTTTCTTT. Protein: CAWSPDGNTEAFF.

The chain is built from TRBV4-3 and TRBJ2-1, with D maybe TRBD2 (6 bases). The CDR3 runs 15 residues. V was clipped by 3 bases and J by 4 bases, with 13 bases between them. Germline CDR1 reads LGHNA; CDR2 reads YSLEER. Here the CDR3 reads CASSQRDLRYNEQFF. CDR3 nucleotide sequence: TGCGCCAGCAGCCAGCGGGACTTACGGTACAATGAGCAGTTCTTC.

This clonotype was counted only a few times. This chain connects TRBV29-1 to TRBJ1-4; D remains ambiguous. Per the germline V gene, CDR1 is SQVTM and CDR2 is ANQGSEA. This CDR3 has 15 residues. V was pared by 0 bases and J by 0 bases, with 8 bases between. Here the CDR3 DNA reads TGCAGCGTTGAAGATTCCGGTGCAACTAATGAAAAACTGTTTTTT. Its protein is CSVEDSGATNEKLFF.

This clonotype was recorded a few times. This chain connects TRBV11-2 to TRBJ1-1; D uncertain. Trimming removed 5 bases at V and 8 bases at J, with 15 bases between. The CDR3 runs to 13 residues. In germline, CDR1 is SGHAT, CDR2 FQNNGV. DNA for the CDR3: TGTGCCAGCAGCCTTAGTCCTGTGAGCGAAGCTTTCTTT. Translating gives CASSLSPVSEAFF.